These T cell receptor beta chains were read from a single sample in a study of cytomegalovirus exposure and HLA in healthy donors. Method: immunoSEQ multiplex PCR; TCRdb's copy keeps in-frame clones and lacks some. This table holds under 150,000 clones, around 80% found once. The sample comprised PBMCs. The receptors here all came from a man in his thirties or forties in good health and CMV-seronegative. Each CDR3 is given with its conserved first and last residue. D genes are given only for firm matches. Not all rows give a size; the values are once, few, many and, for expanded clones, a class.

cdr3_aa: CASSLKGHLSNQPQHF
cdr3_nt: TGTGCCAGCAGTTTAAAAGGACACCTTAGCAATCAGCCCCAGCATTTT
j_call: TRBJ1-5
v_call: TRBV27
clone_size: few
d_call: .

cdr3_aa: CASSLVDSPATSGPYEQYF
cdr3_nt: TGTGCCAGCAGCTTAGTTGACTCCCCGGCTACTAGCGGTCCCTACGAGCAGTACTTC
j_call: TRBJ2-7
v_call: TRBV13
clone_size: .
d_call: TRBD2

cdr3_aa: CASSLGGTGIYEQYF
cdr3_nt: TGTGCCAGCAGTTTAGGGGGGACAGGGATCTACGAGCAGTACTTC
j_call: TRBJ2-7
v_call: TRBV28
clone_size: .
d_call: TRBD1

cdr3_aa: CSAGSGANVLTF
cdr3_nt: TGCAGCGCGGGCTCTGGGGCCAACGTCCTGACTTTC
j_call: TRBJ2-6
v_call: TRBV29-1
clone_size: .
d_call: .

cdr3_aa: CASTNGGYGYTF
cdr3_nt: TGTGCCAGCACTAACGGGGGTTATGGCTACACCTTC
j_call: TRBJ1-2
v_call: TRBV6-5
clone_size: .
d_call: .

cdr3_aa: CASSLEGVPYNEQFF
cdr3_nt: TGTGCCAGCAGCTTGGAGGGAGTCCCCTACAATGAGCAGTTCTTC
j_call: TRBJ2-1
v_call: TRBV5-5
clone_size: .
d_call: .

cdr3_aa: CASSPGTHYNEQFF
cdr3_nt: TGCGCCAGCAGCCCCGGGACTCACTACAATGAGCAGTTCTTC
j_call: TRBJ2-1
v_call: TRBV5-1
clone_size: .
d_call: .

cdr3_aa: CASSQDQAPGEQYF
cdr3_nt: TGTGCCAGCAGCCAAGATCAGGCCCCGGGGGAGCAGTACTTC
j_call: TRBJ2-7
v_call: TRBV4-2
clone_size: .
d_call: .

cdr3_aa: CASSLGQGTYEQYF
cdr3_nt: TGTGCCAGCAGCTTAGGCCAGGGGACCTACGAGCAGTACTTC
j_call: TRBJ2-7
v_call: TRBV7-3
clone_size: .
d_call: .

cdr3_aa: CAPLLGQQETQYF
cdr3_nt: TGTGCCCCGTTACTGGGGCAGCAAGAGACCCAGTACTTC
j_call: TRBJ2-5
v_call: TRBV2
clone_size: .
d_call: .

cdr3_aa: CSAGTGSYEQYF
cdr3_nt: TGCAGCGCCGGGACAGGCTCCTACGAGCAGTACTTC
j_call: TRBJ2-7
v_call: TRBV29-1
clone_size: .
d_call: TRBD1

cdr3_aa: CASSPGQAVGGYTF
cdr3_nt: TGCGCCAGCTCCCCGGGACAGGCCGTGGGAGGCTACACCTTC
j_call: TRBJ1-2
v_call: TRBV5-1
clone_size: .
d_call: TRBD1

cdr3_aa: CASARERRRINTGELFF
cdr3_nt: TGTGCCAGCGCGAGGGAACGGAGACGAATAAACACCGGGGAGCTGTTTTTT
j_call: TRBJ2-2
v_call: TRBV21-1
clone_size: .
d_call: .

cdr3_aa: CASNRGQGDYNEQFF
cdr3_nt: TGCGCCAGCAACCGGGGACAGGGGGACTACAATGAGCAGTTCTTC
j_call: TRBJ2-1
v_call: TRBV5-1
clone_size: once
d_call: TRBD1

cdr3_aa: CASSFDTNSYEQYF
cdr3_nt: TGTGCCAGCAGTTTTGACACCAACTCCTACGAGCAGTACTTC
j_call: TRBJ2-7
v_call: TRBV27
clone_size: .
d_call: .